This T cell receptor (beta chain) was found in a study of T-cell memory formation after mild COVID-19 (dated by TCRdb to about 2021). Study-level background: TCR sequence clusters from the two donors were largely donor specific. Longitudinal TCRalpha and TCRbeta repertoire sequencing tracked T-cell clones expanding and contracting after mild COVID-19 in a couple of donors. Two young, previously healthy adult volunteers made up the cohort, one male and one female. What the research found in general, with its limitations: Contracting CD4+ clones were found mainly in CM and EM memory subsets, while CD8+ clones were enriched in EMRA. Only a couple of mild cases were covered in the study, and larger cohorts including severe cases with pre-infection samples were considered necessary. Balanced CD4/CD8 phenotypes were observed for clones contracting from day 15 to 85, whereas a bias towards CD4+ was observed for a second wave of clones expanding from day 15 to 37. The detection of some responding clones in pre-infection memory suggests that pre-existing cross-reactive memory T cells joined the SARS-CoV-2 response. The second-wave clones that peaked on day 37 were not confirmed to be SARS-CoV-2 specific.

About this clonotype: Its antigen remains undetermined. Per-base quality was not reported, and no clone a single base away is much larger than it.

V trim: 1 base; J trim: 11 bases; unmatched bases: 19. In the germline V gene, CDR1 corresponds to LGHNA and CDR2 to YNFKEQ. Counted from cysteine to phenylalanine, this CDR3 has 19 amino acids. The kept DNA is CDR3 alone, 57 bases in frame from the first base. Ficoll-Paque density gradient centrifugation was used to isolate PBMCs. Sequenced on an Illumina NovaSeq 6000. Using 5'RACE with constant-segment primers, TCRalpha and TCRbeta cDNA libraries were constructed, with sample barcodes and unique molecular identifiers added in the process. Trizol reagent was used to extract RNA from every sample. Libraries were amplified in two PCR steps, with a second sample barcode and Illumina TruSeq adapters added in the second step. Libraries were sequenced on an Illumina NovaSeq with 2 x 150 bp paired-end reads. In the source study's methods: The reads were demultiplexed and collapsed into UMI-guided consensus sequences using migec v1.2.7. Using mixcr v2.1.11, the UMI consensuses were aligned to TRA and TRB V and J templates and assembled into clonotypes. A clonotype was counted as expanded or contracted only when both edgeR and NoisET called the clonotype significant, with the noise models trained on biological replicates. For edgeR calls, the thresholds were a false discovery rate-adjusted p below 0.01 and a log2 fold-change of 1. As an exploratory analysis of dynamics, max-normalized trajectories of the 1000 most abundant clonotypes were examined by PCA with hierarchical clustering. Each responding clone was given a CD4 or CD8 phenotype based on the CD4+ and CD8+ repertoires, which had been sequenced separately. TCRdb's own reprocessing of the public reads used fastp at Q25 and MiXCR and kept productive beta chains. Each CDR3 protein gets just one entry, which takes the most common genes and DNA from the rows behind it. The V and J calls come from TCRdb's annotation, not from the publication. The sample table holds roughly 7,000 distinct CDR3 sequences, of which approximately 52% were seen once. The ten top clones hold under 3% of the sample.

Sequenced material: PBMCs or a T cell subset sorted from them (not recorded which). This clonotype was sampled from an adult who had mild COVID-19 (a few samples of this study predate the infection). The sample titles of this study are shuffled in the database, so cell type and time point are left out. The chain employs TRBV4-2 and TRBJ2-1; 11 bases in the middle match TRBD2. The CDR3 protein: CASSQVGEGKLAGAIQQFF. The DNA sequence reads TGTGCCAGCAGCCAAGTAGGCGAGGGGAAACTAGCGGGGGCCATCCAGCAGTTCTTC.